This entry is about one T cell receptor beta chain. Its cognate antigen is unknown. This entry belongs to a study of T cell responses to AZD1222 COVID-19 vaccine. Researchers grouped second doses given at about 4 or about 12 weeks into one pool. Broader study findings: Only after the peak T cell response were repertoires sampled. White British ancestry dominated among donors, who included more females, and clonal diversity was possibly underestimated. Only a handful of AZD1222 recipients were seropositive at baseline.

Assay used: immunoSEQ multiplex PCR; TCRdb lists only in-frame clones, some missing. Of 120,000 or so clones in the sample, just over 90% were seen once. Per germline, CDR1 KGHSH and CDR2 LQKENI. Trimming shortened V by 3 bases and J by 1 base, and 6 bases separated the two germline ends. The CDR3 extends over 13 amino acids. V usage is TRBV18 and J usage is TRBJ1-1; D unclear. The sequenced sample was peripheral blood, obtained 28 days after the second AZD1222 dose. This clonotype originated in an adult who received the AZD1222 COVID-19 vaccine. CDR3 amino acids: CASSPLENTEAFF. CDR3 sequence (DNA): TGTGCCAGCTCACCCCTAGAGAACACTGAAGCTTTCTTT.